Presented here are 22 T cell receptor beta chains from one specimen sequenced in a study of response to subunit inactivated influenza vaccine. TCRdb ran MiXCR on the RT-PCR reads and lists one entry per CDR3 protein. The sample yields almost 600,000 distinct CDR3 sequences, 13% to 15% seen once. This material consisted of PBMCs from blood, taken 11 to 12 days after vaccination. These TCRs come from a man aged 45-60 years who received an inactivated influenza vaccine.

The chain is built from TRBV6-1 and TRBJ2-7, with 10 bases fitting TRBD1. Germline CDR1 is MNHNS and CDR2 is SASEGT. The V and J ends lost 7 bases and 2 bases, in that order; junction bases with no gene match: 5. The length of the CDR3 is 14 residues. Written as DNA, the CDR3 is TGTGCCAGCATTGGACAGGGGGAGACCTACGAGCAGTACTTC. Its translation is CASIGQGETYEQYF.

This clonotype was found a few times. The chain recombines TRBV4-3 with TRBJ1-3; D not certain. The CDR3 runs to 17 residues. CDR1 LGHNA and CDR2 YSLEER come from the germline V gene. The V and J ends lost 0 bases and 3 bases respectively, with 15 bases between them. The CDR3 DNA follows: TGCGCCAGCAGCCAAGATTTAGGCGGAACGCTTGGAAACACCATATATTTT. Protein sequence: CASSQDLGGTLGNTIYF.

This clonotype was observed at least ten times. The chain joins TRBV20-1 to TRBJ2-1, with 13 bases lining up with TRBD2. The CDR3 spans 14 residues. Germline assignment: CDR1 DFQATT and CDR2 SNEGSKA (reference sequence). After removal of 7 bases from V and 7 bases from J, the junction contained 7 bases not matched to a gene. The chain's CDR3 is CSGGQGLAGNEQFF. In DNA, the CDR3 is TGCAGTGGAGGGCAGGGACTAGCGGGGAATGAGCAGTTCTTC.

This clonotype was found a few times. CDR3 DNA: TGTGCCACCAGCAGAGATTCAGCGTACTACGAGCAGTACTTC. Amino acids: CATSRDSAYYEQYF. V gene TRBV15 combines with J gene TRBJ2-7, with unresolved D. Germline assignment: CDR1 LNHNV and CDR2 YYDKDF (reference sequence). V was clipped by 0 bases and J by 3 bases, with 9 bases between them. The CDR3 totals 14 residues.

J is TRBJ1-3 and V is TRBV20-1; no definite D call. V was pared by 5 bases and J by 0 bases, with 11 bases between. The CDR3 is 14 residues long. Germline V gives CDR1 DFQATT, CDR2 SNEGSKA (reference sequence). The CDR3 DNA follows: TGCAGTGCTTCAAATCCCCACTCTGGAAACACCATATATTTT. This encodes CSASNPHSGNTIYF.

The chain has TRBV20-1 and TRBJ2-7; possible D gene TRBD2, 6 bases. The V gene lost 4 bases and the J gene lost 6 bases, with 19 bases spanning the gap. CDR3 length: 14 amino acids. Germline V lookup: CDR1 DFQATT, CDR2 SNEGSKA (reference sequence). CDR3 in DNA: TGCAGTGCTAACCAACCGGGACTCCCCTCCGAGCAGTACTTC. This encodes CSANQPGLPSEQYF.

This clonotype was detected a few times. The chain is built from TRBV6-5 and TRBJ2-7, with TRBD2 matching 10 bases. J was trimmed by 2 bases and V by 4 bases; bases with no gene match: 5. CDR1 MNHEY and CDR2 SVGAGI come from the germline V gene. This CDR3 has 15 residues. CDR3 bases: TGTGCCAGCAGTTTGGGACTAGCGTACCCCTACGAGCAGTACTTC. Amino acids: CASSLGLAYPYEQYF.

This clonotype was observed a handful of times. V is TRBV24-1 and J is TRBJ2-3, with TRBD1 matching 9 bases. Germline CDR1 and CDR2: KGHDR and SFDVKD. The CDR3 length is 15 residues. With 7 bases clipped from V and 4 bases from J, the junction kept 8 bases outside the gene matches. In DNA, the CDR3 is TGTGCCACCAGCCCTGGACAGGGGTGGCCAGATACGCAGTATTTT. Amino acid sequence: CATSPGQGWPDTQYF.

The table lists this clonotype with many counts. This chain joins TRBV7-9 and TRBJ1-2; D uncertain. CDR3 length equals 13 residues. The ends were cut back, 4 bases at V and 2 bases at J, with 8 bases in the middle. Germline-derived CDR1 and CDR2 are SEHNR and FQNEAQ (reference sequence). CDR3 nucleotide sequence: TGTGCCAGCAGCTCGACTGAGAACTATGGCTACACCTTC. Protein product: CASSSTENYGYTF.

This clonotype turned up a few times. J is TRBJ2-7 and V is TRBV10-3; 11 nucleotides agree with TRBD1. The CDR3 runs to 15 residues. Looked up from germline, CDR1 is ENHRY and CDR2 is SYGVKD. The J segment lost 4 bases and the V segment lost 3 bases, leaving 5 bases of the junction unmatched. The CDR3 sequence is CAISDAGTGGYEQYF. CDR3 coding DNA: TGTGCCATCAGTGATGCCGGGACAGGGGGTTACGAGCAGTACTTC.

A few counts support this clonotype. V usage is TRBV6-4 and J usage is TRBJ2-1; possible D gene TRBD1, 6 bases. Trimming cost V 3 bases and J 4 bases, with 13 bases left between them. CDR3 size: 15 residues. Germline CDR1 reads MRHNA; CDR2 reads SNTAGT. CDR3 in DNA: TGTGCCAGCAGTGATGCAGGGGTACCTTACAATGAGCAGTTCTTC. Its translation: CASSDAGVPYNEQFF.

V gene TRBV19 combines with J gene TRBJ2-1, with 10 bases identical to TRBD2. The length of the CDR3 is 16 residues. Germline assignment: CDR1 LNHDA and CDR2 SQIVND (reference sequence). V trimming: 4 bases; J trimming: 5 bases; junction bases outside the gene matches: 8. This chain's CDR3 is CASSTSSGSVNNEQFF. CDR3 DNA sequence: TGTGCCAGTAGTACATCTAGCGGGAGTGTGAACAATGAGCAGTTCTTC.

This clonotype was observed a few times. The gene calls are TRBV7-6 and TRBJ2-1, with TRBD2 matching over 7 bases. CDR3 length: 16 residues. V shed 4 bases and J 4 bases; nucleotides not matched to a gene: 10. Germline V gives CDR1 SGHVS, CDR2 FNYEAQ. This CDR3 reads CASSSRAGLIYNEQFF. DNA of the CDR3: TGTGCCAGCAGCTCCCGAGCGGGATTAATTTACAATGAGCAGTTCTTC.

This clonotype was counted between two and nine times. The chain carries TRBV11-2 and TRBJ1-1, with D unclear. Trimming shortened V by 0 bases and J by 5 bases, and 4 bases separated the two germline ends. CDR3 length: 12 amino acids. In germline, CDR1 is SGHAT, CDR2 FQNNGV. Here the CDR3 DNA reads TGTGCCAGCAGCTTAGACGGGACTGAAGCTTTCTTT. Its protein is CASSLDGTEAFF.

V usage is TRBV20-1 and J usage is TRBJ2-3, with 9 bases that match TRBD2. The CDR3 is made up of 14 amino acids. J lost 6 bases, V lost 2 bases, and 6 bases had no gene match. Germline CDR1 and CDR2: DFQATT and SNEGSKA (reference sequence). The CDR3 bases are TGCAGTGCTAGAAGCGGGGGGCCGAGGGATACGCAGTATTTT. It is translated as CSARSGGPRDTQYF.

This clonotype was found a few times. The chain joins TRBV28 to TRBJ1-5; unclear D gene. This CDR3 contains 14 residues. Germline-derived CDR1 and CDR2 are MDHEN and SYDVKM. Trimming cost V 7 bases and J 2 bases, with 12 bases left between them. CDR3 in amino acids: CASTGSVRNQPQHF. The DNA for the CDR3 is TGTGCCAGCACTGGGTCCGTACGCAATCAGCCCCAGCATTTT.

This clonotype was seen only a few times. The chain combines TRBV6-2 or TRBV6-3 with TRBJ1-2, with D perhaps matching TRBD1 (6 bases). The CDR3 loop spans 13 amino acids. The V gene lost 6 bases and the J gene lost 6 bases, with 14 bases spanning the gap. Germline V CDR1 and CDR2: MNHEY, SVGEGT. The CDR3 nucleotides read TGTGCCAGCAGCCGGGACACAGGAGATGGCTACACCTTC. Translating it yields CASSRDTGDGYTF.

This clonotype occurred a few times. The rearrangement joins TRBV5-1 to TRBJ2-3, with D possibly called TRBD1 or TRBD2 (5 bases each). Germline V gives CDR1 SGHRS, CDR2 YFSETQ. This CDR3 is 17 amino acids long. V was shortened by 0 bases and J by 1 base, with 15 bases between the two germline ends. The CDR3 spells CASSLGYGVGGTDTQYF. The CDR3 DNA reads as TGCGCCAGCAGCTTGGGATACGGGGTAGGGGGCACAGATACGCAGTATTTT.

In regard to this clonotype: One end of the junction does not line up with germline, which may come from a read error. V gene TRBV5-6 combines with J gene TRBJ2-5; D possibly corresponds to TRBD1 (5 bases). Germline V gene lookup returns CDR1 SGHDT and CDR2 YYEEEE. This CDR3 comprises 14 residues. CDR3 loop: CASNLTGASETQYF. In DNA form, the CDR3 reads TGTGCCAGCAACTTGACTGGGGCTTCAGAGACCCAGTACTTC.

This clonotype has just a few counts. The V and J genes are TRBV9 and TRBJ2-5; the match to TRBD1 covers 7 bases. The germline V gene has CDR1 SGDLS and CDR2 YYNGEE. The CDR3 length is 13 residues. V lost 2 bases, J lost 3 bases, and 1 base stayed unmatched. CDR3 sequence reads: CASSVGQEETQYF. The DNA of the CDR3 is TGTGCCAGCAGCGTCGGACAGGAAGAGACCCAGTACTTC.

This clonotype came up a few times. CDR3 amino acids: CATSDLSSGGPTDTQYF. CDR3 bases: TGTGCCACCAGTGATTTGTCTAGCGGGGGGCCCACAGATACGCAGTATTTT. This sequence joins TRBV24-1 and TRBJ2-3, with 11 nucleotides matching TRBD2. The V and J ends lost 0 bases and 2 bases, in that order; junction bases with no gene match: 3. The CDR3 loop spans 17 amino acids. The germline gives CDR1 KGHDR, CDR2 SFDVKD.

Remarks on this clonotype: Germline and junction disagree at one end, which may indicate a read error. This chain uses TRBV10-3 with TRBJ2-5; TRBD2 might be the D (5 bases). The CDR3 totals 15 residues. CDR1 and CDR2 (germline): ENHRY, SYGVKD. The CDR3 spells CASSSERGFWETQYF. The CDR3, as DNA: TGTGCCAGCAGTTCGGAACGGGGTTTTTGGGAGACCCAGTACTTC.